The rows below give T cell receptor beta chains drawn from one sample of a study of cytotoxic CD8 clonotypes in ibrutinib-treated CLL. Generated by immunoSEQ multiplex PCR, the TCRdb table keeps only in-frame clones and is missing some. The profile shows hundreds of thousands of clones, 70% of them singletons. Sequencing was performed on PBMCs, taken after 24 months of ibrutinib treatment. Receptors originate from a human donor with chronic lymphocytic leukemia. Both conserved end residues are part of each CDR3. A D gene is named only where the DNA matches it firmly. Where a row states a size, it is once, few, many or the class of an expanded clone; other rows omit it.

j_gene: TRBJ2-1; d_gene: TRBD2; abundance: .; v_gene: TRBV29-1; CDR3aa: CSVRSGRLDEQFF; CDR3nt: TGCAGCGTTCGTAGCGGGAGGTTGGATGAGCAGTTCTTC
j_gene: TRBJ2-7; d_gene: .; abundance: .; v_gene: TRBV4-1; CDR3aa: CASSHQFGGRYEQYF; CDR3nt: TGCGCCAGCAGCCATCAATTTGGGGGCAGATACGAGCAGTACTTC
j_gene: TRBJ2-2; d_gene: .; abundance: .; v_gene: TRBV5-1; CDR3aa: CASSLVRGDYVGELFF; CDR3nt: TGCGCCAGCAGCTTGGTTCGCGGAGATTATGTCGGGGAGCTGTTTTTT
j_gene: TRBJ1-2; d_gene: TRBD1; abundance: .; v_gene: TRBV7-9; CDR3aa: CASSLEGRGPGYTF; CDR3nt: TGTGCCAGCAGCTTAGAGGGCAGGGGGCCTGGCTACACCTTC
j_gene: TRBJ2-7; d_gene: TRBD2; abundance: .; v_gene: TRBV10-3; CDR3aa: CAIRGGSGSEVGYEQYF; CDR3nt: TGTGCCATCCGGGGAGGTAGCGGGAGTGAAGTTGGCTACGAGCAGTACTTC
j_gene: TRBJ1-1; d_gene: TRBD1; abundance: .; v_gene: TRBV5-1; CDR3aa: CASRKGDSMNTEAFF; CDR3nt: TGCGCCAGCAGGAAAGGGGACAGCATGAACACTGAAGCTTTCTTT
j_gene: TRBJ1-2; d_gene: .; abundance: .; v_gene: TRBV27; CDR3aa: CASSLRAEPNYGYTF; CDR3nt: TGTGCCAGCAGTTTACGGGCAGAACCAAACTATGGCTACACCTTC
j_gene: TRBJ1-2; d_gene: .; abundance: .; v_gene: TRBV2; CDR3aa: CASREQGGDYGYTF; CDR3nt: TGTGCCAGCAGAGAACAGGGTGGGGACTATGGCTACACCTTC
j_gene: TRBJ1-3; d_gene: .; abundance: .; v_gene: TRBV18; CDR3aa: CASSPPGAAGNTIYF; CDR3nt: TGTGCCAGCTCACCACCGGGGGCGGCTGGAAACACCATATATTTT
j_gene: TRBJ2-1; d_gene: .; abundance: .; v_gene: TRBV10-1; CDR3aa: CASSDNRVPYNEQFF; CDR3nt: TGCGCCAGCAGTGACAACAGGGTCCCCTACAATGAGCAGTTCTTC
j_gene: TRBJ1-5; d_gene: .; abundance: few; v_gene: TRBV4-2; CDR3aa: CASSPRLGGNQPQHF; CDR3nt: TGTGCCAGCAGCCCTCGGCTGGGGGGCAATCAGCCCCAGCATTTT
j_gene: TRBJ1-5; d_gene: .; abundance: .; v_gene: TRBV5-5; CDR3aa: CASSRTGFDNQPQHF; CDR3nt: TGTGCCAGCAGCAGAACAGGGTTCGACAATCAGCCCCAGCATTTT
j_gene: TRBJ1-5; d_gene: .; abundance: .; v_gene: TRBV7-8; CDR3aa: CASSLSSGVSNQPQHF; CDR3nt: TGTGCCAGCAGCTTATCGTCGGGGGTAAGCAATCAGCCCCAGCATTTT
j_gene: TRBJ1-5; d_gene: .; abundance: once; v_gene: TRBV15; CDR3aa: CATSRGLFGGSNQPQHF; CDR3nt: TGTGCCACCAGCAGAGGACTCTTCGGGGGTAGCAATCAGCCCCAGCATTTT
j_gene: TRBJ1-4; d_gene: TRBD1; abundance: few; v_gene: TRBV6-5; CDR3aa: CASRKGQGEEKLFF; CDR3nt: TGTGCCAGCAGGAAGGGACAGGGGGAAGAAAAACTGTTTTTT
j_gene: TRBJ2-1; d_gene: TRBD2; abundance: .; v_gene: TRBV7-3; CDR3aa: CASSATSGAHNEQFF; CDR3nt: TGTGCCAGCAGCGCTACTAGCGGGGCCCACAATGAGCAGTTCTTC
j_gene: TRBJ1-2; d_gene: .; abundance: .; v_gene: TRBV27; CDR3aa: CASGPRYGYTF; CDR3nt: TGTGCCAGCGGGCCACGCTATGGCTACACCTTC
j_gene: TRBJ1-1; d_gene: TRBD1; abundance: .; v_gene: TRBV4-2; CDR3aa: CASSQTTGGDTEAFF; CDR3nt: TGTGCCAGCAGCCAAACGACAGGGGGGGACACTGAAGCTTTCTTT
j_gene: TRBJ1-1; d_gene: .; abundance: .; v_gene: TRBV4-2; CDR3aa: CASSPEGIRDEAFF; CDR3nt: TGTGCCAGCAGCCCTGAAGGAATCCGGGATGAAGCTTTCTTT
j_gene: TRBJ2-1; d_gene: .; abundance: .; v_gene: TRBV9; CDR3aa: CASSQGSSYNEQFF; CDR3nt: TGTGCCAGCAGCCAGGGAAGCTCCTACAATGAGCAGTTCTTC
j_gene: TRBJ2-7; d_gene: .; abundance: .; v_gene: TRBV20-1; CDR3aa: CSAPIEAMQYF; CDR3nt: TGCAGTGCCCCTATTGAGGCCATGCAGTACTTC
j_gene: TRBJ2-3; d_gene: .; abundance: .; v_gene: TRBV28; CDR3aa: CASISSADTQYF; CDR3nt: TGTGCCAGCATTTCGTCCGCAGATACGCAGTATTTT
j_gene: TRBJ2-3; d_gene: .; abundance: few; v_gene: TRBV29-1; CDR3aa: CSVVYTADTQYF; CDR3nt: TGCAGCGTAGTATACACGGCAGATACGCAGTATTTT
j_gene: TRBJ1-1; d_gene: .; abundance: .; v_gene: TRBV4-1; CDR3aa: CASSPKGGADTEAFF; CDR3nt: TGCGCCAGCAGCCCAAAGGGGGGTGCGGACACTGAAGCTTTCTTT
j_gene: TRBJ1-5; d_gene: .; abundance: .; v_gene: TRBV29-1; CDR3aa: CSVCLAGNQPQHF; CDR3nt: TGCAGCGTTTGCTTGGCGGGCAATCAGCCCCAGCATTTT
j_gene: TRBJ1-2; d_gene: .; abundance: many; v_gene: TRBV7-9; CDR3aa: CASSLGDNPGYTF; CDR3nt: TGTGCCAGCAGCTTAGGGGACAATCCGGGCTACACCTTC
j_gene: TRBJ2-4; d_gene: .; abundance: .; v_gene: TRBV30; CDR3aa: CAWRTLRSIQYF; CDR3nt: TGTGCCTGGAGGACCCTCCGGAGCATTCAGTACTTC
j_gene: TRBJ2-7; d_gene: .; abundance: .; v_gene: TRBV29-1; CDR3aa: CSVGADYEQYF; CDR3nt: TGCAGCGTTGGCGCGGACTACGAGCAGTACTTC
j_gene: TRBJ2-7; d_gene: TRBD1; abundance: .; v_gene: TRBV28; CDR3aa: CASSLRQGGTYEQYF; CDR3nt: TGTGCCAGCAGTCTAAGACAGGGGGGGACCTACGAGCAGTACTTC
j_gene: TRBJ2-7; d_gene: .; abundance: .; v_gene: TRBV28; CDR3aa: CASSVTRAEEQYF; CDR3nt: TGTGCCAGCAGTGTCACCCGGGCAGAGGAGCAGTACTTC
j_gene: TRBJ2-7; d_gene: .; abundance: .; v_gene: TRBV7-9; CDR3aa: CASTHSSAAYEQYF; CDR3nt: TGTGCCAGTACCCACTCATCCGCAGCCTACGAGCAGTACTTC
j_gene: TRBJ1-2; d_gene: TRBD1; abundance: few; v_gene: TRBV6-5; CDR3aa: CASTDRGQGYTF; CDR3nt: TGTGCCAGTACTGACAGGGGGCAAGGCTACACCTTC
j_gene: TRBJ1-1; d_gene: TRBD1; abundance: .; v_gene: TRBV6-6; CDR3aa: CASSYSNPGTGEAFF; CDR3nt: TGTGCCAGCAGTTACTCGAACCCCGGGACAGGGGAAGCTTTCTTT
j_gene: TRBJ2-7; d_gene: .; abundance: few; v_gene: TRBV25-1; CDR3aa: CASSVSYEQYF; CDR3nt: TGTGCCAGCAGTGTCTCCTACGAGCAGTACTTC
j_gene: TRBJ2-6; d_gene: .; abundance: .; v_gene: TRBV19; CDR3aa: CASSMDSDISGANVLTF; CDR3nt: TGTGCCAGTAGTATGGACAGCGATATCTCTGGGGCCAACGTCCTGACTTTC
j_gene: TRBJ2-5; d_gene: .; abundance: .; v_gene: TRBV7-7; CDR3aa: CASSLEGRIESQYF; CDR3nt: TGTGCTAGCAGCTTAGAAGGGAGGATAGAGAGCCAGTACTTC
j_gene: TRBJ1-5; d_gene: .; abundance: once; v_gene: TRBV19; CDR3aa: CASRSGENQPQHF; CDR3nt: TGTGCCAGTAGGTCCGGGGAGAATCAGCCCCAGCATTTT
j_gene: TRBJ2-7; d_gene: .; abundance: .; v_gene: TRBV2; CDR3aa: CASSERLLGYEQYF; CDR3nt: TGTGCCAGCAGTGAAAGGTTACTGGGCTACGAGCAGTACTTC
j_gene: TRBJ2-7; d_gene: TRBD1; abundance: .; v_gene: TRBV9; CDR3aa: CASSVSTGGKSEQYF; CDR3nt: TGTGCCAGCAGCGTGTCGACAGGGGGCAAAAGCGAGCAGTACTTC
j_gene: TRBJ1-2; d_gene: .; abundance: .; v_gene: TRBV30; CDR3aa: CAWSSEQVDGYTF; CDR3nt: TGTGCCTGGAGTAGCGAACAGGTGGATGGCTACACCTTC
j_gene: TRBJ1-1; d_gene: .; abundance: .; v_gene: TRBV30; CDR3aa: CAWSVQQSTEAFF; CDR3nt: TGTGCCTGGAGTGTACAACAGAGCACTGAAGCTTTCTTT
j_gene: TRBJ1-1; d_gene: TRBD1; abundance: .; v_gene: TRBV27; CDR3aa: CASSPAGGTEAFF; CDR3nt: TGTGCCAGCAGTCCCGCAGGGGGCACTGAAGCTTTCTTT
j_gene: TRBJ1-4; d_gene: .; abundance: .; v_gene: TRBV5-6; CDR3aa: CASSQTGFGEKLFF; CDR3nt: TGTGCCAGCAGCCAAACAGGTTTCGGGGAAAAACTGTTTTTT
j_gene: TRBJ2-1; d_gene: TRBD1; abundance: .; v_gene: TRBV30; CDR3aa: CAWSTGQAYFFDEQFF; CDR3nt: TGTGCCTGGAGTACGGGACAGGCGTATTTTTTCGATGAGCAGTTCTTC
j_gene: TRBJ2-2; d_gene: .; abundance: .; v_gene: TRBV7-9; CDR3aa: CASSLLLTGELFF; CDR3nt: TGTGCCAGCAGCTTACTACTCACCGGGGAGCTGTTTTTT
j_gene: TRBJ1-5; d_gene: .; abundance: few; v_gene: TRBV29-1; CDR3aa: CGAGPSNQPQHF; CDR3nt: TGTGGGGCGGGTCCTAGCAATCAGCCCCAGCATTTT
j_gene: TRBJ2-7; d_gene: TRBD2; abundance: .; v_gene: TRBV2; CDR3aa: CASKRTSGNSYEQYF; CDR3nt: TGTGCCAGCAAGCGGACTAGCGGGAACTCCTACGAGCAGTACTTC
j_gene: TRBJ2-1; d_gene: .; abundance: .; v_gene: TRBV2; CDR3aa: CASSNLPSEDEQFF; CDR3nt: TGTGCCAGCAGTAACTTGCCTAGCGAGGATGAGCAGTTCTTC
j_gene: TRBJ2-5; d_gene: .; abundance: .; v_gene: TRBV5-1; CDR3aa: CASSPNGATVAETQYF; CDR3nt: TGCGCCAGCAGCCCTAATGGGGCCACGGTGGCAGAGACCCAGTACTTC
j_gene: TRBJ1-1; d_gene: TRBD1; abundance: few; v_gene: TRBV27; CDR3aa: CASSFNRGLTEAFF; CDR3nt: TGTGCCAGCAGTTTTAACAGGGGGCTTACTGAAGCTTTCTTT
j_gene: TRBJ2-1; d_gene: .; abundance: .; v_gene: TRBV5-1; CDR3aa: CASSLDSDEQFF; CDR3nt: TGCGCCAGCAGCTTGGACAGCGATGAGCAGTTCTTC